This T cell receptor beta chain was observed in a study of blood T cells in healthy people across ages. A sample-barcoded 5' primer and a J-beta primer mix were used in a second PCR of about 7 to 11 cycles. TCRdb redid the calling of the 5' RACE reads with MiXCR, one entry per CDR3 protein. The top ten clones hold 9.4% of a sample with 600,000 to 850,000 distinct CDR3 sequences, just under 25% of them seen once. Between the trimmed V and J ends, which lost 4 bases and 1 base, there was a span of 4 bases. There are 11 residues in the CDR3. Germline V gene data show CDR1 as DFQATT and CDR2 as SNEGSKA (reference sequence). These same data were also listed under a study on T cells of mothers and their children.

Sequencing input: blood. V gene TRBV20-1 combines with J gene TRBJ1-1; no reliable D call. This clonotype originated in a boy younger than 18 in good health. The CDR3 DNA is TGCAGTGCTAAACCGAACACTGAAGCTTTCTTT. Translation gives CSAKPNTEAFF.